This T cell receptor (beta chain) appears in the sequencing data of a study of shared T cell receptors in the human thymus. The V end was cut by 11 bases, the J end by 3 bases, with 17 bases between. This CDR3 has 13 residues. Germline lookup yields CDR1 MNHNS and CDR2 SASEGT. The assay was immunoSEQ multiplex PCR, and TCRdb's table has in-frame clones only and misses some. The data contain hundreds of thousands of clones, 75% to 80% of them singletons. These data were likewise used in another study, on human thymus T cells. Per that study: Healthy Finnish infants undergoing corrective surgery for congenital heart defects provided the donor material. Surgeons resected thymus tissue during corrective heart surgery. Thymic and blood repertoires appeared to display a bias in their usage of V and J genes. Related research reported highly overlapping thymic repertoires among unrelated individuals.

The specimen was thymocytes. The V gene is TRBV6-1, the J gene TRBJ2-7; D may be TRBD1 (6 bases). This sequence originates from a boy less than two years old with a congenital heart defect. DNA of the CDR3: TGTGCCGGCCGGGTCAGGGGCGACTACGAGCAGTACTTC. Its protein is CAGRVRGDYEQYF.